The 21 T cell receptor beta chains listed next were all sequenced from one sample in a study of cytomegalovirus exposure and HLA in healthy donors. The study ran its PCR with 60 Vbeta and 13 Jbeta primers. The data were produced by immunoSEQ multiplex PCR, yet TCRdb's version contains in-frame clones alone and is incomplete. The sample lists 210,000 or so clones, 65% to 80% occurring once. Source material: PBMCs. Every receptor here comes from a girl aged 2-10 years in good health and CMV-seronegative.

This clone has a handful of counts. The rearrangement joins TRBV30 to TRBJ1-2, with D possibly being TRBD1 (6 bases). CDR3 length equals 15 residues. Deletions cut 5 bases from V and 3 bases from J, with 19 bases between. The germline V gene encodes CDR1 GTSNPN and CDR2 SVGIG (reference sequence). DNA of the CDR3: TGTGCCTGGCACCAGGGGATTCAGGGTGACTATGGCTACACCTTC. Translation: CAWHQGIQGDYGYTF.

The chain employs TRBV10-3 and TRBJ1-2; 7 nucleotides line up with TRBD1. Germline CDR1 reads ENHRY; CDR2 reads SYGVKD. The CDR3 consists of 13 residues. Trimming at V came to 7 bases and at J to 8 bases, leaving 10 bases not matched to a gene. For the CDR3, the DNA is TGTGCCATCATGGGATCGACAGGGTCGGGCTACACCTTC. Its translation: CAIMGSTGSGYTF.

This sequence joins TRBV29-1 and TRBJ2-3; D call uncertain. V lost 6 bases and J lost 6, with 10 bases in between. Germline V gene sequence: CDR1 SQVTM, CDR2 ANQGSEA. The CDR3 covers 11 residues. The CDR3 DNA sequence: TGCAGCGTGGTCCGCGTGGATACGCAGTATTTT. Protein sequence: CSVVRVDTQYF.

The V and J genes are TRBV6-1 and TRBJ2-1; 11 nucleotides agree with TRBD2. V shed 2 bases, J shed 8 bases, and the junction held 2 bases outside the gene matches. Germline CDR1 and CDR2: MNHNS and SASEGT. The CDR3 extends over 14 amino acids. CDR3 sequence: CASSELAGGYEQFF. As DNA, the CDR3 is TGTGCCAGCAGTGAACTAGCGGGGGGATATGAGCAGTTCTTC.

This clone has only one observation. The V and J genes are TRBV7-9 and TRBJ2-3, with 12 bases aligning to TRBD2. Looked up from germline, CDR1 is SEHNR and CDR2 is FQNEAQ (reference sequence). Unmatched junction bases numbered 7, after V lost 8 bases and J lost 4 bases. The CDR3 is made up of 15 amino acids. The CDR3 nucleotides read TGTGCCAGCTATCAAGGACTAGCGGGACCAGATACGCAGTATTTT. It translates to CASYQGLAGPDTQYF.

V usage is TRBV7-2 and J usage is TRBJ2-1; TRBD2 is a possible D gene (6 bases). V lost 5 bases to trimming and J lost 0 bases, with 17 bases between them. The CDR3 has 17 residues. The germline V gene has CDR1 SGHTA and CDR2 FQGNSA. The CDR3 spells CASSPFAVGGSYNEQFF. The CDR3 DNA reads as TGTGCCAGCAGCCCCTTCGCCGTGGGGGGCTCCTACAATGAGCAGTTCTTC.

J is TRBJ1-1 and V is TRBV7-8; no clear D gene. CDR3 length: 12 residues. The germline gives CDR1 SGHVS, CDR2 FQNEAQ. V was pared by 3 bases and J by 3 bases, with 5 bases between. CDR3 loop: CASSFADTEAFF. CDR3 DNA: TGTGCCAGCAGCTTTGCGGACACTGAAGCTTTCTTT. Combining the CDR3 with reference TRBV7-8 and TRBJ1-1 gives the whole variable domain GAGVSQSPRYKVAKRGQDVALRCDPISGHVSLFWYQQALGQGPEFLTYFQNEAQLDKSGLPSDRFFAERPEGSVSTLKIQRTQQEDSAVYLCASSFADTEAFFGQGTRLTVV.

Here the CDR3 DNA reads TGTGCCAGCAACGCGGGACAGGGGGCCGGAGGGGGCTACACCTTC. Translated, it gives CASNAGQGAGGGYTF. V gene TRBV5-8 combines with J gene TRBJ1-2, with 12 bases matching TRBD1. V was pared by 6 bases and J by 8 bases, with 11 bases of the junction left unmatched. This CDR3 has 15 amino acids. CDR1 is SGHTS and CDR2 is YDEGEE in the germline V gene.

The rearrangement uses TRBV18 and TRBJ1-2; no clear D gene. The germline V and J ends were trimmed by 0 bases and 6 bases, with 11 bases remaining between them. The CDR3 consists of 14 residues. Germline V CDR1 and CDR2: KGHSH, LQKENI. CDR3 nucleotide sequence: TGTGCCAGCTCACCACCGGAGGGTATGGATGGCTACACCTTC. Protein sequence: CASSPPEGMDGYTF.

The chain recombines TRBV19 with TRBJ1-1, with D perhaps matching TRBD1 (5 bases). V was shortened by 5 bases and J by 6 bases, with 19 bases between the two germline ends. This CDR3 spans 15 amino acids. Germline CDR1 LNHDA, CDR2 SQIVND (reference sequence). The CDR3 here is CASSSAVTVLPEAFF. For the CDR3, the DNA is TGTGCCAGTAGTTCCGCGGTGACAGTTCTGCCTGAAGCTTTCTTT.

The chain is built from TRBV12-5 and TRBJ2-1; the D is unclear. Trimming shortened V by 5 bases and J by 7 bases, and 12 bases separated the two germline ends. Germline lookup yields CDR1 LGHNT and CDR2 FRNRAP. The CDR3 sequence is 13 residues long. CDR3 amino acids: CASGLYLKNEQFF. The DNA for the CDR3 is TGTGCTAGTGGTCTATACCTAAAGAATGAGCAGTTCTTC.

This chain links TRBV5-6 with TRBJ1-2, with 8 bases lining up with TRBD1. Germline V gene sequence: CDR1 SGHDT, CDR2 YYEEEE. There are 14 residues in the CDR3. The junction had 7 bases not matched to a gene; V was cut back by 3 bases and J by 6 bases. The DNA of the CDR3 is TGTGCCAGCAGCTCGCTGACAGGGGTGGATGGCTACACCTTC. Translation: CASSSLTGVDGYTF.

The chain links TRBV27 to TRBJ2-6, with TRBD2 as a possible D gene (7 bases). This CDR3 spans 16 amino acids. Per germline, CDR1 MNHEY and CDR2 SMNVEV (reference sequence). V lost 4 bases and J 2 bases, leaving 12 bases between the germline ends. The CDR3 DNA follows: TGTGCCAGCAGTTCCCTGGGGGGGCCTGGGGCCAACGTCCTGACTTTC. It encodes CASSSLGGPGANVLTF.

This clone was seen a handful of times. The chain employs TRBV2 and TRBJ2-5; 12 positions match TRBD2. CDR1 and CDR2 from the germline V gene are SNHLY and FYNNEI. V lost 6 bases, J lost 1 base, and 3 bases stayed unmatched. There are 15 residues in the CDR3. For the CDR3, the DNA is TGTGCCAGCAGACTACTAGCGGGGGGCCAAGAGACCCAGTACTTC. Protein: CASRLLAGGQETQYF.

V is TRBV29-1 and J is TRBJ2-3, with 11 bases that match TRBD2. Germline CDR1 SQVTM, CDR2 ANQGSEA. The length of the CDR3 is 14 residues. Losses at the gene ends were 5 bases for V and 4 bases for J; bases not matched to a gene: 5. The CDR3 nucleotides are TGCAGCGTTTTAGCGGGAGGGCCGGCAGATACGCAGTATTTT. It yields the protein CSVLAGGPADTQYF.

This clone came up a few times. The V call is TRBV4-1, the J call TRBJ1-1; no clear D gene. The V and J ends lost 0 bases and 1 base respectively, with 6 bases between them. Germline loops: CDR1 MGHRA, CDR2 YSYEKL. This CDR3 is built from 14 residues. CDR3 residues: CASSQDPRNTEAFF. The CDR3 DNA follows: TGCGCCAGCAGCCAAGACCCGAGGAACACTGAAGCTTTCTTT.

The rearrangement links TRBV4-1 to TRBJ2-7; 9 positions match TRBD2. There are 16 residues in the CDR3. Looked up from germline, CDR1 is MGHRA and CDR2 is YSYEKL. V lost 0 bases and J lost 3; bases outside the gene matches: 6. CDR3 residues: CASSQDALAGHYEQYF. Here the CDR3 DNA reads TGCGCCAGCAGCCAAGATGCTCTAGCGGGGCACTACGAGCAGTACTTC.

The rearrangement links TRBV5-1 to TRBJ2-5, with D possibly being TRBD2 (6 bases). Trimming stripped 7 bases from V and 2 bases from J, with 12 bases between. Germline-derived CDR1 and CDR2 are SGHRS and YFSETQ. The CDR3 totals 13 residues. CDR3 in DNA: TGCGCCAGCGGGGGGTTTTCGCAAGAGACCCAGTACTTC. Amino acid sequence: CASGGFSQETQYF. The variable domain in full, completed from reference TRBV5-1 and TRBJ2-5, reads KAGVTQTPRYLIKTRGQQVTLSCSPISGHRSVSWYQQTPGQGLQFLFEYFSETQRNKGNFPGRFSGRQFSNSRSEMNVSTLELGDSALYLCASGGFSQETQYFGPGTRLLVL.

The chain combines TRBV5-4 with TRBJ2-7; 7 bases agree with TRBD1. V lost 4 bases to trimming and J lost 7 bases; unmatched junction nucleotides: 11. Germline loops: CDR1 SGHNT, CDR2 YYREEE (reference sequence). The CDR3 has 14 amino acids. The DNA of the CDR3 is TGTGCCAGCAGCGAGGACAGGTTCCCAGAGGAGCAGTACTTC. It yields the protein CASSEDRFPEEQYF.

The rearrangement links TRBV19 to TRBJ1-4; D unclear. Trimming cost V 3 bases and J 0 bases, with 5 bases left between them. CDR3 size: 14 residues. Germline V gene sequence: CDR1 LNHDA, CDR2 SQIVND (reference sequence). CDR3 DNA: TGTGCCAGTAGTATCCGGGCAACTAATGAAAAACTGTTTTTT. Protein: CASSIRATNEKLFF.

V is TRBV6-6 and J is TRBJ2-2; TRBD2 aligns across 12 bases. The junction had 9 bases not matched to a gene; V was cut back by 5 bases and J by 8 bases. Germline loops: CDR1 MNHNY, CDR2 SVGAGI (reference sequence). This CDR3 comprises 16 residues. The CDR3 spells CASSPLAGGQGGELFF. The CDR3 nucleotides are TGTGCCAGCAGTCCTCTAGCGGGAGGGCAGGGGGGGGAGCTGTTTTTT.